A selection of T cell receptor beta chains follows, all from one sample in a study of T-cell memory formation after mild COVID-19. MiXCR, applied by TCRdb to the 5' RACE reads, yields one record per CDR3 protein. The sample yields around 13,000 distinct CDR3 sequences, approximately 12% seen once. Sample: PBMCs or a T cell subset sorted from them (not recorded which). These receptors all stem from an adult woman who had mild COVID-19 (a few samples of this study predate the infection). Cell type and time point are not known. Both conserved end residues are part of each CDR3. Not all rows give a size; the values are once, few, many and, for expanded clones, a class.

cdr3_aa,j_call,clone_size,v_call
CASSPKDTDTQYF,TRBJ2-3,many,TRBV7-9
CASSLGATAFNEKLFF,TRBJ1-4,many,TRBV7-9
CASSFGTGGLPNTEAFF,TRBJ1-1,many,TRBV7-8
CAWRGLSEGNTEAFF,TRBJ1-1,many,TRBV30
CASSLSVVWNTEAFF,TRBJ1-1,many,TRBV7-9
CASSPSGAPSYEQYF,TRBJ2-7,many,TRBV9
CASRALRLADRYEQYF,TRBJ2-7,NA,TRBV28
CASSIASGGHNEQFF,TRBJ2-1,NA,TRBV19
CASSEASGPGYEKLFF,TRBJ1-4,many,TRBV2
CASSQDWRQFF,TRBJ2-1,NA,TRBV4-2
CSVEVIDSSRGLAGVTDTQYF,TRBJ2-3,many,TRBV29-1
CATSDEDKNTDTQYF,TRBJ2-3,NA,TRBV24-1
CASSLGVWGETQYF,TRBJ2-5,many,TRBV7-2
CASSLEGQAAYWDDTQETQYF,TRBJ2-5,many,TRBV7-2
CASSATIGVKVTQYF,TRBJ2-3,many,TRBV27
CATSWTGNLNTGELFF,TRBJ2-2,many,TRBV15
CSAPRGYEQYF,TRBJ2-7,NA,TRBV20-1
CASSQGVISYEQYF,TRBJ2-7,NA,TRBV5-1
CASSLARITRGGQETQYF,TRBJ2-5,many,TRBV12-3/TRBV12-4
CASSVGLFNEQFF,TRBJ2-1,NA,TRBV6-4